Sequencing of this TCR beta chain was carried out in a study of CD8+ T cells in alopecia areata. RNA was isolated and reverse transcribed to cDNA, the sequencing template. TCRdb's copy holds only in-frame clones and misses some; the assay was immunoSEQ multiplex PCR. The sample carries about 74,000 clones, 25% to 35% recorded once. With regard to this clone: Its antigen is unknown.

Treatment given: oral pan-JAK inhibitor, 5-10 mg twice daily. As part of sample collection, lesional scalp punch biopsies and peripheral blood were taken from alopecia areata patients. General observations from the study: Administration of tofacitinib significantly diminished scalp clonality and expanded CD8+ clones within the top 100.

The germline gives CDR1 MNHEY, CDR2 SMNVEV (reference sequence). Trimming shortened V by 7 bases and J by 5 bases, and 8 bases separated the two germline ends. The CDR3 runs to 11 residues. This sample comprised CD8+ T cells sorted from blood, obtained at week 4, from a patient treated with tofacitinib. This sequence originates from a human donor with alopecia areata. This sequence joins TRBV27 and TRBJ2-5; the D is unclear. In DNA, the CDR3 is TGTGCCAGCACCTTTGAGGAGACCCAGTACTTC. Amino acids: CASTFEETQYF.